The entry below gives a single T cell receptor beta chain sequence along with its context. The antigen is unknown. The sample belongs to a study of cytomegalovirus exposure and HLA in healthy donors. Study-wide results and caveats: As confirmed in vitro, a few CMV-associated chains were specific for CMV antigens.

PCR was performed using 60 Vbeta and 13 Jbeta primers. Only in-frame clones appear in the TCRdb table, and some are missing; sequencing was by immunoSEQ multiplex PCR. The sample has about 200,000 clones; about four fifths are singletons. Germline CDR1 and CDR2: LNHDA and SQIVND (reference sequence). The CDR3 sequence is 16 residues long. V shed 5 bases, J shed 5 bases, and the junction held 10 bases outside the gene matches. The chain couples TRBV19 to TRBJ2-5; TRBD1 matches 11 bases. What was sequenced was PBMCs. The TCR sequence derives from a woman between 45 and 60 years old in good health and CMV-seronegative. The CDR3 here is CASSQSSGTGGETQYF. The CDR3 DNA reads as TGTGCCAGTAGTCAGAGCTCCGGGACAGGGGGTGAGACCCAGTACTTC.